Each of the 19 T cell receptor beta chains below was sequenced from the same sample in a study of CD8 T cells in Susac syndrome (dated by TCRdb to 2018 to 2020). The library was obtained by the immunoSEQ multiplex PCR assay. RNA was extracted using the RNeasy kit, and roughly 0.5 to 1 ug of the RNA was reverse transcribed with random hexamers. The public reads were quality trimmed at Q25 with fastp and then assembled into clones with MiXCR by TCRdb, keeping productive beta chains. Every CDR3 protein is listed once, alongside the most common genes and DNA of its rows. The sample table lists under 200,000 distinct CDR3 sequences, around 94% of them with a count of one. Of the sample, 0.1% to 0.12% falls within the top ten clones. Source material: CD4+ T cells from PBMCs. All receptors derive from a human donor with Susac syndrome.

The genes are TRBV15 and TRBJ2-1; 10 bases align to TRBD1. V trimming: 5 bases; J trimming: 9 bases; junction bases outside the gene matches: 13. CDR1 is LNHNV and CDR2 is YYDKDF in the germline V gene (reference sequence). This CDR3 is built from 16 residues. The CDR3 spells CATSGLDRGSRSEQFF. The DNA for the CDR3 is TGTGCCACCAGCGGACTGGACAGGGGGTCACGGAGTGAGCAGTTCTTC.

V gene TRBV7-3 combines with J gene TRBJ2-1, with a weak D call TRBD1 (5 bases). V lost 5 bases to trimming and J lost 6 bases, with 14 bases between them. The CDR3 length is 14 residues. Germline V gene sequence: CDR1 SGHTA, CDR2 FQGTGA. The CDR3 region has the DNA TGTGCCAGCAGCCCCGCGGACAAATTCAATGAGCAGTTCTTC. Translating it yields CASSPADKFNEQFF.

The rearrangement uses TRBV18 and TRBJ2-2; the D gene is possibly TRBD1 (6 bases). CDR3 length equals 17 residues. Trimming shortened V by 1 base and J by 2 bases, and 14 bases separated the two germline ends. Germline values: CDR1 KGHSH, CDR2 LQKENI. CDR3 in amino acids: CASSPRMTGSNTGELFF. The CDR3 DNA is TGTGCCAGCTCACCACGCATGACAGGATCAAACACCGGGGAGCTGTTTTTT.

The rearrangement joins TRBV12-3 or TRBV12-4 to TRBJ1-5, with 7 bases that match TRBD1. V shed 5 bases and J 7 bases; nucleotides not matched to a gene: 8. The CDR3 sequence is 14 residues long. The CDR3 loop is CASSPTGARQPQHF. CDR3 coding DNA: TGTGCCAGCAGTCCTACAGGGGCACGGCAGCCCCAGCATTTT.

The V gene is TRBV2, the J gene TRBJ2-3; D is perhaps TRBD2 (6 bases). V was cut by 6 bases and J by 8 bases, with 12 bases left in between. This CDR3 comprises 12 residues. CDR1 is SNHLY and CDR2 is FYNNEI in the germline V gene. The CDR3 protein is CASSKEGGTQYF. CDR3 coding DNA: TGTGCCAGCAGCAAGGAGGGAGGTACGCAGTATTTT.

V usage is TRBV29-1 and J usage is TRBJ2-3, with D possibly TRBD2 on 6 matching bases. Per germline, CDR1 SQVTM and CDR2 ANQGSEA. The CDR3 is 12 amino acids. Trimming took off 5 bases at V and 3 bases at J, with 9 bases between the two ends. CDR3 bases: TGCAGCGTTACGGAGGGAACAGATACGCAGTATTTT. Protein sequence: CSVTEGTDTQYF.

The chain couples TRBV18 to TRBJ2-7; perhaps D is TRBD1 or TRBD2 (6 bases each). The germline gives CDR1 KGHSH, CDR2 LQKENI. Trimming cost V 1 base and J 5 bases, with 12 bases left between them. The CDR3 is made up of 14 amino acids. The DNA for the CDR3 is TGTGCCAGCTCACCACGGGGGGCAGGGGACGAGCAGTACTTC. Translation: CASSPRGAGDEQYF.

This sequence joins TRBV6-5 and TRBJ1-2; TRBD1 matches at 8 bases. Germline V gene lookup returns CDR1 MNHEY and CDR2 SVGAGI. There are 17 residues in the CDR3. V lost 1 base and J lost 4; bases outside the gene matches: 11. CDR3 residues: CASSYLGQGSSGYGYTF. CDR3 in DNA: TGTGCCAGCAGTTACTTAGGACAGGGTTCTTCAGGCTATGGCTACACCTTC.

The chain recombines TRBV2 with TRBJ1-5; D unclear. This CDR3 has 13 residues. V gave up 8 bases and J gave up 0 bases, with 8 bases separating them. The germline V gene has CDR1 SNHLY and CDR2 FYNNEI. The CDR3 sequence is CASGRNSNQPQHF. CDR3 sequence (DNA): TGTGCCAGCGGACGGAATAGCAATCAGCCCCAGCATTTT. The variable domain in full, completed from reference TRBV2 and TRBJ1-5, reads EPEVTQTPSHQVTQMGQEVILRCVPISNHLYFYWYRQILGQKVEFLVSFYNNEISEKSEIFDDQFSVERPDGSNFTLKIRSTKLEDSAMYFCASGRNSNQPQHFGDGTRLSIL.

The chain links TRBV29-1 to TRBJ2-1, with D perhaps matching TRBD2 (5 bases). Germline V gives CDR1 SQVTM, CDR2 ANQGSEA. V lost 6 bases and J lost 4, with 22 bases in between. This CDR3 contains 16 residues. The CDR3 loop is CSVGYYPADSYNEQFF. Here the CDR3 DNA reads TGCAGCGTCGGGTACTACCCAGCGGATAGTTACAATGAGCAGTTCTTC.

This rearrangement joins TRBV19 to TRBJ1-2; 7 nucleotides agree with TRBD1. This CDR3 comprises 15 residues. The V gene end was trimmed by 4 bases and the J gene end by 3 bases; junction bases not matched to a gene: 8. The germline V gene has CDR1 LNHDA and CDR2 SQIVND (reference sequence). CDR3 bases: TGTGCCAGTAGTAACCCGACGACAGGGCACTATGGCTACACCTTC. It is translated as CASSNPTTGHYGYTF. The complete variable domain, with remaining parts taken from reference TRBV19 and TRBJ1-2, reads DGGITQSPKYLFRKEGQNVTLSCEQNLNHDAMYWYRQDPGQGLRLIYYSQIVNDFQKGDIAEGYSVSREKKESFPLTVTSAQKNPTAFYLCASSNPTTGHYGYTFGSGTRLTVV.

The J gene is TRBJ1-2, the V gene TRBV12-3 or TRBV12-4, with D hard to call. This CDR3 is built from 13 residues. Trimming shortened V by 7 bases and J by 3 bases, and 12 bases separated the two germline ends. The chain's CDR3 is CASNPGSHYGYTF. CDR3 DNA: TGTGCCAGCAACCCGGGATCTCACTATGGCTACACCTTC.

The V gene is TRBV3-1, the J gene TRBJ2-4; tentatively, D is TRBD2 (6 bases). Deletions cut 0 bases from V and 1 base from J, with 16 bases between. Germline values: CDR1 LGHDT, CDR2 YNNKEL (reference sequence). The CDR3 runs 18 residues. CDR3 sequence reads: CASSQDLFGGGAKNIQYF. The CDR3 coding sequence is TGTGCCAGCAGCCAAGATCTTTTCGGGGGTGGTGCCAAAAACATTCAGTACTTC.

The chain carries TRBV6-4 and TRBJ2-2, with 9 nucleotides matching TRBD1. Germline-derived CDR1 and CDR2 are MRHNA and SNTAGT. After removal of 2 bases from V and 7 bases from J, the junction contained 5 bases not matched to a gene. This CDR3 contains 15 residues. This CDR3 reads CASSDGTGKVGELFF. DNA for the CDR3: TGTGCCAGCAGTGACGGGACAGGGAAGGTCGGGGAGCTGTTTTTT.

The gene calls are TRBV3-1 and TRBJ2-4, with 9 nucleotides matching TRBD2. The CDR3 sequence is 16 residues long. V lost 5 bases, J lost 0 bases, and 5 bases stayed unmatched. The germline CDR1 and CDR2 sequences are LGHDT and YNNKEL (reference sequence). The CDR3: CASSSQTSGAKNIQYF. The DNA of the CDR3 is TGTGCCAGCAGCTCCCAGACTAGCGGAGCCAAAAACATTCAGTACTTC.

The chain links TRBV3-1 to TRBJ2-1; 7 nucleotides match TRBD2. The V gene's germline CDR1 is LGHDT and CDR2 YNNKEL (reference sequence). The CDR3 covers 15 residues. V shed 1 base and J 10 bases; nucleotides not matched to a gene: 10. As DNA, the CDR3 is TGTGCCAGCAGCCAAGGGTCGGGGCCCGGGGGGGAGCAGTTCTTC. It encodes CASSQGSGPGGEQFF.

The V gene is TRBV29-1, the J gene TRBJ2-7; TRBD2 might be the D (6 bases). V was shortened by 4 bases and J by 6 bases, with 13 bases between the two germline ends. The germline V gene encodes CDR1 SQVTM and CDR2 ANQGSEA. The CDR3 contains 12 residues. CDR3 nucleotide sequence: TGCAGCGTTGTGAAACAGGAGGGCGAGCAGTACTTC. Translating gives CSVVKQEGEQYF.

V gene TRBV7-2 combines with J gene TRBJ2-6; D may be TRBD2 (5 bases). This CDR3 spans 14 amino acids. V was pared by 9 bases and J by 0 bases, with 9 bases between. The V gene's germline CDR1 is SGHTA and CDR2 FQGNSA. In DNA, the CDR3 is TGTGCCAGGGGAGCTACCTCTGGGGCCAACGTCCTGACTTTC. Translated: CARGATSGANVLTF.

The V gene is TRBV4-2, the J gene TRBJ2-3; D unclear. V lost 5 bases, J lost 1 base, and 16 bases lay in between. The CDR3 is 16 residues long. Germline V lookup: CDR1 LGHNA, CDR2 YNFKEQ. The CDR3 loop reads CASSAQPGTRTDTQYF. The CDR3 DNA is TGTGCCAGCAGCGCGCAACCGGGTACCCGCACAGATACGCAGTATTTT.